This entry describes one T cell receptor beta chain. The data are from a study of shared clonotypes between healthy human individuals. Only in-frame clones appear in the TCRdb table, and some are missing; sequencing was by immunoSEQ multiplex PCR. The sample contains millions of clones, over 85% of which appear only once. Trimming took 2 bases from V and 3 from J, leaving 13 bases between them. The length of the CDR3 is 15 residues. Germline lookup yields CDR1 MGHDK and CDR2 SYGVNS. The chain recombines TRBV25-1 with TRBJ1-2; D gene ambiguous. The receptor comes from a man between 18 and 35 years old in good health. What was sequenced was naive CD4+ T cells sorted from blood. Regarding subset: CD45RA+ positively selected. The CDR3: CASSEPTARDYGYTF. In nucleotides, the CDR3 is TGTGCCAGCAGTGAACCCACAGCGAGGGACTATGGCTACACCTTC.